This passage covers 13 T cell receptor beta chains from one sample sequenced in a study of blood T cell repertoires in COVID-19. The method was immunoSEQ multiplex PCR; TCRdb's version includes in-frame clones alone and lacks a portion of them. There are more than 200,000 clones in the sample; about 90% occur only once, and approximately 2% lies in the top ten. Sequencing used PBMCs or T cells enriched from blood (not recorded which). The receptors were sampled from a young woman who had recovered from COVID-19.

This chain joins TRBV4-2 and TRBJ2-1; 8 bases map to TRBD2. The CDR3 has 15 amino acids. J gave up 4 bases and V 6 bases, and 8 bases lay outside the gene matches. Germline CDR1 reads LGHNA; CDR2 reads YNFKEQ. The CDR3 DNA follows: TGTGCCAGCAGAGATAGGCGGGGGGCTTACAATGAGCAGTTCTTC. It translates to CASRDRRGAYNEQFF.

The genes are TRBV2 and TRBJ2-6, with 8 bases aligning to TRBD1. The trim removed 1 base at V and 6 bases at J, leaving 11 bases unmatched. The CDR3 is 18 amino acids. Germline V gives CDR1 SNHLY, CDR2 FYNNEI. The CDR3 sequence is CASSEDRAGGVMANVLTF. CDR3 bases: TGTGCCAGCAGTGAAGATAGGGCAGGGGGCGTAATGGCCAACGTCCTGACTTTC.

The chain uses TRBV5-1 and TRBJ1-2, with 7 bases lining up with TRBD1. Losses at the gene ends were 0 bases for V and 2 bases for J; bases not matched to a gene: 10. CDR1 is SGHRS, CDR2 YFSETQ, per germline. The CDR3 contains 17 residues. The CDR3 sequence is CASSLGPSGTANYGYTF. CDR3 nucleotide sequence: TGCGCCAGCAGCTTGGGCCCTTCCGGGACAGCAAACTATGGCTACACCTTC.

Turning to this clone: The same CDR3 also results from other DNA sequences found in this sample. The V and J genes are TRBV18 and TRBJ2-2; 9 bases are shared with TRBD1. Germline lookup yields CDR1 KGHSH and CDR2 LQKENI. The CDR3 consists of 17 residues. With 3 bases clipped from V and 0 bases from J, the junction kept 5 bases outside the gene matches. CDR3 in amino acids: CASSPFRTGANTGELFF. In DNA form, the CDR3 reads TGTGCCAGCTCACCCTTTAGGACAGGGGCGAACACCGGGGAGCTGTTTTTT.

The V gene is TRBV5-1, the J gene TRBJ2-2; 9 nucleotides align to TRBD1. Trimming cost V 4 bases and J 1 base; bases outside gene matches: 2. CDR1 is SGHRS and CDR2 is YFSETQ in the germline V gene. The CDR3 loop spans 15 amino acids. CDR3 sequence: CASSLDRGNTGELFF. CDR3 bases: TGCGCCAGCAGCCTGGACAGGGGGAACACCGGGGAGCTGTTTTTT.

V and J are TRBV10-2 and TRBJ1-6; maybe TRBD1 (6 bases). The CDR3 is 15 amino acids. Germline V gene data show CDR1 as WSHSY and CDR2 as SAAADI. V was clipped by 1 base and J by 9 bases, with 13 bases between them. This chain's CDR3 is CASSEYLGAGSPLHF. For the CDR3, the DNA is TGCGCCAGCAGTGAGTACTTGGGGGCCGGTTCACCCCTCCACTTT.

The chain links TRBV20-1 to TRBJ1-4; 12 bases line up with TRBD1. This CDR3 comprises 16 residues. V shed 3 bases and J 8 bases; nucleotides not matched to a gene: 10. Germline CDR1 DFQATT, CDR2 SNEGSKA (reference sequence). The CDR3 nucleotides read TGCAGTGCTAGTAGAGGGACAGGGGGCTTGGGGGAAAAACTGTTTTTT. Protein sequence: CSASRGTGGLGEKLFF.

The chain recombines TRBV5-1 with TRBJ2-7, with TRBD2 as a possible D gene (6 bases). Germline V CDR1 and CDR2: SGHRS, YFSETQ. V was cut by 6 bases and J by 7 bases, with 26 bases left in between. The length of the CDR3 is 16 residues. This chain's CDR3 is CASKFTGLSNLREQYF. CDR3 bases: TGCGCCAGCAAGTTTACAGGACTAAGCAACCTAAGGGAGCAGTACTTC.

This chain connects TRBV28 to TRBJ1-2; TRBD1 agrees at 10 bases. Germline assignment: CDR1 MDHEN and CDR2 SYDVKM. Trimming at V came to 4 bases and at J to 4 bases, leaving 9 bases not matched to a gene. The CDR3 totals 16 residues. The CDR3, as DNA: TGTGCCAGCAGTTCCGCTACGGGACAGGGGAGCTATGGCTACACCTTC. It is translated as CASSSATGQGSYGYTF.

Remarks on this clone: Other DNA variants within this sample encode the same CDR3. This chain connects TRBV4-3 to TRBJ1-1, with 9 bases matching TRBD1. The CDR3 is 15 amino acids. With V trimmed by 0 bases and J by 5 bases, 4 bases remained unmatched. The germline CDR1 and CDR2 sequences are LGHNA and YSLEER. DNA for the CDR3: TGCGCCAGCAGCCAAGATAGACAGGGGGGAACTGAAGCTTTCTTT. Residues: CASSQDRQGGTEAFF.

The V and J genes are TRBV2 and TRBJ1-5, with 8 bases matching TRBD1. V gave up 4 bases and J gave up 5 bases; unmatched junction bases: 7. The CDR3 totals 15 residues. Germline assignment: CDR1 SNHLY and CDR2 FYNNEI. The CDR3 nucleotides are TGTGCCAGCAGTGGACGGACAGGGCCCCATCAGCCCCAGCATTTT. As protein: CASSGRTGPHQPQHF.

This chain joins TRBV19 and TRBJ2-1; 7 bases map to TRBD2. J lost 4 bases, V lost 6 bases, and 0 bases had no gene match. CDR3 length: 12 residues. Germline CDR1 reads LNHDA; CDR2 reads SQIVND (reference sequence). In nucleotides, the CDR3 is TGTGCCAGTAGGCGGGAGTACAATGAGCAGTTCTTC. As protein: CASRREYNEQFF.

The CDR3 DNA sequence: TGTGCCAGCAGCCCGACAGGGCCGATGAACACTGAAGCTTTCTTT. It is translated as CASSPTGPMNTEAFF. The chain has TRBV3-1 (or the pseudogene TRBV3-2) and TRBJ1-1; TRBD1 aligns across 7 bases. The CDR3 sequence is 15 residues long. The trim removed 4 bases at V and 0 bases at J, leaving 5 bases unmatched. The germline gives CDR1 LGHDT, CDR2 YNNKEL (reference sequence).